Following are 28 T cell receptor beta chains from one sample sequenced in a study of blood T cell repertoires in COVID-19. Here immunoSEQ multiplex PCR was the method, and the copy in TCRdb shows in-frame clones only, minus some. The table lists fewer than 450,000 clones, 87% of them singletons. Sequencing was carried out using PBMCs or T cells enriched from blood (not recorded which). These receptor sequences come from a woman in her twenties or thirties who had recovered from COVID-19.

Only a few counts were recorded for this clone. The chain uses TRBV3-1 (or the pseudogene TRBV3-2) and TRBJ2-2; D might be TRBD2 (5 bases). The CDR3 covers 16 residues. Germline V gene data show CDR1 as LGHDT and CDR2 as YNNKEL (reference sequence). V was shortened by 1 base and J by 2 bases, with 11 bases between the two germline ends. The DNA for the CDR3 is TGTGCCAGCAGCCAAGTTCTAGGAGGAAACACCGGGGAGCTGTTTTTT. Its protein product is CASSQVLGGNTGELFF.

V usage is TRBV5-1 and J usage is TRBJ2-3; 7 positions match TRBD2. The CDR3 totals 13 residues. CDR1 is SGHRS, CDR2 YFSETQ, per germline. After removal of 7 bases from V and 1 base from J, the junction contained 3 bases not matched to a gene. The CDR3 DNA reads as TGCGCCAGCCAACGGGGGGGCACAGATACGCAGTATTTT. Its protein is CASQRGGTDTQYF.

This clone was counted only a few times. This sequence joins TRBV9 and TRBJ1-2, with D unresolved. V lost 6 bases, J lost 1 base, and 16 bases lay in between. Germline values: CDR1 SGDLS, CDR2 YYNGEE. The CDR3 contains 15 residues. CDR3 sequence (DNA): TGTGCCAGCACCCCTCCCCCGAGAAGTAACTATGGCTACACCTTC. Amino acids: CASTPPPRSNYGYTF.

This chain joins TRBV13 and TRBJ2-7, with 8 bases identical to TRBD2. The V and J ends lost 4 bases and 3 bases, in that order; junction bases with no gene match: 5. The CDR3 has 14 residues. Per the germline V gene, CDR1 is PRHDT and CDR2 is FYEKMQ (reference sequence). The CDR3 DNA reads TGTGCCAGCAGCTCCGCCGGGACTAGCTACGAGCAGTACTTC. This sequence encodes CASSSAGTSYEQYF.

The chain employs TRBV7-2 and TRBJ1-2; a possible D gene is TRBD1 (5 bases). The germline gives CDR1 SGHTA, CDR2 FQGNSA. V was shortened by 6 bases and J by 6 bases, with 14 bases between the two germline ends. The CDR3 runs 13 residues. CDR3 nucleotide sequence: TGTGCCAGCAGGCCTGACAGACGACATGGCTACACCTTC. Protein sequence: CASRPDRRHGYTF.

The chain combines TRBV28 with TRBJ2-7; D might be TRBD1 (6 bases). This CDR3 has 15 amino acids. Germline loops: CDR1 MDHEN, CDR2 SYDVKM. V gave up 5 bases and J gave up 1 base, with 15 bases separating them. CDR3 protein: CASSDTTGTSYEQYF. Here the CDR3 DNA reads TGTGCCAGCAGTGACACTACAGGGACGTCCTACGAGCAGTACTTC.

The chain carries TRBV15 and TRBJ2-4; TRBD2 agrees at 8 bases. Germline V gene lookup returns CDR1 LNHNV and CDR2 YYDKDF (reference sequence). Germline trimming cut 1 base from V and 6 bases from J; bases unmatched to any gene: 2. The CDR3 spans 14 residues. CDR3 amino acids: CATSRAGGGNIQYF. In DNA form, the CDR3 reads TGTGCCACCAGCAGAGCGGGGGGGGGAAACATTCAGTACTTC.

V is TRBV2 and J is TRBJ2-5; 8 bases map to TRBD2. The junction had 5 bases not matched to a gene; V was cut back by 0 bases and J by 2 bases. Germline lookup yields CDR1 SNHLY and CDR2 FYNNEI. The CDR3 consists of 16 residues. The CDR3 here is CASSEAPTGGQETQYF. CDR3 bases: TGTGCCAGCAGTGAAGCGCCAACGGGGGGGCAAGAGACCCAGTACTTC.

V is TRBV4-1 and J is TRBJ1-6; D remains ambiguous. The germline V and J ends were trimmed by 0 bases and 0 bases, with 9 bases remaining between them. This CDR3 is built from 17 residues. The germline V gene encodes CDR1 MGHRA and CDR2 YSYEKL. In DNA form, the CDR3 reads TGCGCCAGCAGCCAAGAGCCCCTACGCTCCTATAATTCACCCCTCCACTTT. Translation: CASSQEPLRSYNSPLHF.

The rearrangement uses TRBV7-2 and TRBJ1-2, with D uncertain. The CDR3 length is 13 residues. Deletions cut 5 bases from V and 1 base from J, with 8 bases between. Germline CDR1 SGHTA, CDR2 FQGNSA. The CDR3 sequence: CASSLPDNYGYTF. CDR3 bases: TGTGCCAGCAGCCTTCCAGATAACTATGGCTACACCTTC.

The gene calls are TRBV5-4 and TRBJ1-2; D not resolved. V was clipped by 2 bases and J by 4 bases, with 9 bases between them. Per germline, CDR1 SGHNT and CDR2 YYREEE (reference sequence). The CDR3 runs to 13 residues. CDR3 sequence reads: CASSLTGFYGYTF. CDR3 sequence (DNA): TGTGCCAGCAGCTTAACGGGTTTCTATGGCTACACCTTC.

This clone has just a few counts. V and J are TRBV6-5 and TRBJ2-7, with 7 bases matching TRBD1. CDR3 length: 15 residues. The J segment lost 9 bases and the V segment lost 6 bases, leaving 17 bases of the junction unmatched. Germline assignment: CDR1 MNHEY and CDR2 SVGAGI. The DNA of the CDR3 is TGTGCCAGCAGCGAGCTGACAGGGCCCAAGGTTGGGCAGTACTTC. Protein: CASSELTGPKVGQYF.

The rearrangement uses TRBV6-2 or TRBV6-3 and TRBJ1-5; D is perhaps TRBD1 (5 bases). Trimming stripped 0 bases from V and 3 bases from J, with 9 bases between. The V gene's germline CDR1 is MNHEY and CDR2 SVGEGT. CDR3 length equals 15 residues. This chain's CDR3 is CASSYSGGANQPQHF. CDR3 nucleotide sequence: TGTGCCAGCAGTTACTCCGGAGGGGCCAATCAGCCCCAGCATTTT.

Only one count was recorded for this clone. This chain connects TRBV12-3 or TRBV12-4 to TRBJ2-5; D remains unclear. This CDR3 comprises 13 residues. Deletions cut 2 bases from V and 5 bases from J, with 9 bases between. The CDR3 loop reads CASSLMVVETQYF. The CDR3 coding sequence is TGTGCCAGCAGTTTAATGGTAGTGGAGACCCAGTACTTC.

The chain links TRBV15 to TRBJ1-6, with D hard to call. CDR3 length: 17 residues. V shed 1 base and J shed 7 bases, with 17 bases lying between them. CDR1 and CDR2 from the germline V gene are LNHNV and YYDKDF (reference sequence). CDR3 bases: TGTGCCACCAGCAGAGTCCGATTTGGAGGGAACAATTCACCCCTCCACTTT. Translated: CATSRVRFGGNNSPLHF. The whole variable domain, remainder taken from reference TRBV15 and TRBJ1-6, is DAMVIQNPRYQVTQFGKPVTLSCSQTLNHNVMYWYQQKSSQAPKLLFHYYDKDFNNEADTPDNFQSRRPNTSFCFLDIRSPGLGDTAMYLCATSRVRFGGNNSPLHFGNGTRLTVT.

The CDR3 protein is CASSYSHAGSGNTIYF. DNA for the CDR3: TGTGCCAGCAGTTACTCCCACGCAGGCTCTGGAAACACCATATATTTT. This chain links TRBV6-5 with TRBJ1-3; no clear D. V was shortened by 0 bases and J by 0 bases, with 9 bases between the two germline ends. This CDR3 contains 16 residues. The germline V gene encodes CDR1 MNHEY and CDR2 SVGAGI.

The chain joins TRBV6-5 to TRBJ1-2; no reliable D call. V was clipped by 6 bases and J by 9 bases, with 17 bases between them. CDR1 is MNHEY and CDR2 is SVGAGI in the germline V gene. The CDR3 extends over 13 amino acids. CDR3 amino acids: CASRVPGSRSYTF. The DNA of the CDR3 is TGTGCCAGCAGAGTCCCGGGGAGTCGGAGCTACACCTTC.

The rearrangement links TRBV5-4 to TRBJ2-7; D might be TRBD1 (5 bases). CDR1 is SGHNT, CDR2 YYREEE, per germline (reference sequence). With 4 bases removed from V and 5 bases from J, the gap between germline ends came to 16 bases. The CDR3 contains 14 residues. CDR3 nucleotides: TGTGCCAGCAGCAGGCAGGGCTTCTTCAACGAGCAGTACTTC. Translated: CASSRQGFFNEQYF.

The chain couples TRBV24-1 to TRBJ2-3, with a possible D match to TRBD1 (6 bases). The V and J ends lost 2 bases and 4 bases respectively, with 12 bases between them. The V gene's germline CDR1 is KGHDR and CDR2 SFDVKD. This CDR3 has 15 residues. CDR3 coding DNA: TGTGCCACCAGTGATTCAGGGGATACAGCAGATACGCAGTATTTT. Residues: CATSDSGDTADTQYF.

This chain links TRBV19 with TRBJ1-5; 7 nucleotides line up with TRBD1. This CDR3 is 16 amino acids long. Germline V gives CDR1 LNHDA, CDR2 SQIVND (reference sequence). J gave up 5 bases and V 7 bases, and 14 bases lay outside the gene matches. In DNA, the CDR3 is TGTGCCAGTACCCGCTCCGGCAGGGGGAGAGATCAGCCCCAGCATTTT. Translating it yields CASTRSGRGRDQPQHF.

V usage is TRBV19 and J usage is TRBJ2-3; the match to TRBD2 covers 12 bases. Germline V gene lookup returns CDR1 LNHDA and CDR2 SQIVND (reference sequence). V lost 5 bases to trimming and J lost 4 bases; unmatched junction nucleotides: 7. The CDR3 has 16 residues. As DNA, the CDR3 is TGTGCCAGTAGTGATACGCCTAGCGGGGGGGCAGATACGCAGTATTTT. It specifies CASSDTPSGGADTQYF.

The chain uses TRBV7-9 and TRBJ1-4; TRBD1 matches 9 bases. CDR1 is SEHNR and CDR2 is FQNEAQ in the germline V gene (reference sequence). CDR3 length: 14 residues. Trimming cost V 5 bases and J 7 bases; bases outside gene matches: 5. CDR3 loop: CASSPQGAGEKLFF. The CDR3 coding sequence is TGTGCCAGCAGCCCACAGGGGGCAGGTGAAAAACTGTTTTTT.

The chain recombines TRBV10-3 with TRBJ1-1; 7 positions agree with TRBD1. V trimming: 6 bases; J trimming: 1 base; junction bases outside the gene matches: 5. This CDR3 comprises 14 residues. Germline CDR1 ENHRY, CDR2 SYGVKD. CDR3 loop: CAIRTDRTNTEAFF. The CDR3 coding sequence is TGTGCCATCAGGACGGACAGGACGAACACTGAAGCTTTCTTT.

The V gene is TRBV3-1 (or the pseudogene TRBV3-2), the J gene TRBJ2-7; the D gene is possibly TRBD1 (6 bases). Trimming stripped 0 bases from V and 0 bases from J, with 21 bases between. The CDR3 length is 19 residues. Germline V CDR1 and CDR2: LGHDT, YNNKEL (reference sequence). The CDR3 DNA follows: TGTGCCAGCAGCCAAGACAGGGGTGGACAGCTTACCTCCTCCTACGAGCAGTACTTC. Translating gives CASSQDRGGQLTSSYEQYF.

This chain uses TRBV7-9 with TRBJ1-1; tentative D call: TRBD1 (6 bases). V was trimmed by 5 bases and J by 1 base, leaving 14 bases between them. The length of the CDR3 is 15 residues. Germline lookup yields CDR1 SEHNR and CDR2 FQNEAQ (reference sequence). CDR3 residues: CASSAKGVGNTEAFF. In DNA form, the CDR3 reads TGTGCCAGCAGCGCAAAGGGGGTGGGGAACACTGAAGCTTTCTTT.

The chain uses TRBV7-6 and TRBJ1-1; 9 bases fit TRBD1. CDR3 length: 20 amino acids. J was trimmed by 4 bases and V by 3 bases; bases with no gene match: 21. CDR1 is SGHVS and CDR2 is FNYEAQ in the germline V gene. The CDR3 sequence is CASSFGSGDREVVGVTEAFF. The CDR3 nucleotides read TGTGCCAGCAGCTTTGGATCCGGGGACAGGGAGGTCGTTGGTGTCACTGAAGCTTTCTTT. Together with reference TRBV7-6 and TRBJ1-1, the CDR3 gives the full variable domain: GAGVSQSPRYKVTKRGQDVALRCDPISGHVSLYWYRQALGQGPEFLTYFNYEAQQDKSGLPNDRFSAERPEGSISTLTIQRTEQRDSAMYRCASSFGSGDREVVGVTEAFFGQGTRLTVV.

The chain is built from TRBV6-5 and TRBJ2-2; 7 positions agree with TRBD2. The CDR3 runs 14 residues. V trimming: 6 bases; J trimming: 6 bases; junction bases outside the gene matches: 7. In germline, CDR1 is MNHEY, CDR2 SVGAGI. The CDR3 region is CASRRPGGSGELFF. The CDR3 DNA reads as TGTGCCAGCAGAAGACCGGGGGGTTCCGGGGAGCTGTTTTTT.

Note on this clone: Other DNA sequences from this sample encode an identical CDR3 as well. V is TRBV14 and J is TRBJ1-1; possibly TRBD1 for D (5 bases). Trimming pared 1 base from V and 5 bases from J, leaving 11 bases between. Germline V CDR1 and CDR2: SGHDN, FVKESK. The CDR3 loop spans 14 amino acids. CDR3 coding DNA: TGTGCCAGCAGCCAAGTGGCAGGGCGAACTGAAGCTTTCTTT. It specifies CASSQVAGRTEAFF.